These 23 T cell receptor beta chains share one sample of origin, sequenced in a study of blood T cell repertoires in COVID-19 (dated by TCRdb to about 2020). The library was built by means of the immunoSEQ multiplex PCR assay. TCRdb's version of the immuneACCESS table is confined to in-frame rearrangements and falls short of the full clone set. An unresolved V gene accounts for under half of the shortfall where checked; the remainder is of unknown origin. The sample table holds roughly 410,000 clones, of which about 87% were seen once. 2.3% of the sample comes from the top ten. The sequenced sample consisted of peripheral blood. The receptors here all came from a woman aged 55-69 years with COVID-19, enrolled during active disease.

The rearrangement joins TRBV12-5 to TRBJ2-5; 9 bases map to TRBD1. CDR1 LGHNT and CDR2 FRNRAP come from the germline V gene. Trimming took 7 bases from V and 3 from J; bases not matched to a gene: 6. This CDR3 comprises 14 residues. CDR3 region: CASAQQGAEETQYF. The CDR3, as DNA: TGTGCTAGTGCTCAACAGGGGGCTGAAGAGACCCAGTACTTC.

V is TRBV5-1 and J is TRBJ1-1; no definite D call. This CDR3 is 13 amino acids long. V gave up 0 bases and J gave up 6 bases, with 9 bases separating them. Germline V lookup: CDR1 SGHRS, CDR2 YFSETQ. This chain's CDR3 is CASSLAGYAEAFF. The DNA of the CDR3 is TGCGCCAGCAGCTTGGCCGGGTACGCTGAAGCTTTCTTT.

V gene TRBV9 combines with J gene TRBJ2-1; TRBD1 is a possible D gene (6 bases). The CDR3 spans 15 residues. Germline V gives CDR1 SGDLS, CDR2 YYNGEE. Trimming removed 0 bases at V and 3 bases at J, with 10 bases between. The CDR3 protein is CASSVGEGVYNEQFF. CDR3 nucleotides: TGTGCCAGCAGCGTAGGTGAGGGGGTCTACAATGAGCAGTTCTTC.

The genes are TRBV12-3 or TRBV12-4 and TRBJ2-3; tentative D call: TRBD1 (6 bases). There are 13 residues in the CDR3. The ends were cut back, 8 bases at V and 4 bases at J, with 13 bases in the middle. CDR3 DNA sequence: TGTGCCAGCTCACAGGGTTCTCCAGATACGCAGTATTTT. It is translated as CASSQGSPDTQYF.

The V gene is TRBV5-6, the J gene TRBJ1-5; D ambiguous. Germline loops: CDR1 SGHDT, CDR2 YYEEEE. V lost 2 bases and J lost 3, with 3 bases in between. The CDR3 is made up of 12 amino acids. The DNA for the CDR3 is TGTGCCAGCAGCTTCCACAATCAGCCCCAGCATTTT. Translated: CASSFHNQPQHF.

J is TRBJ2-7 and V is TRBV6-5, with D possibly matching TRBD1 (6 bases). The CDR3 totals 14 residues. Trimming removed 6 bases at V and 2 bases at J, with 14 bases between. Germline values: CDR1 MNHEY, CDR2 SVGAGI. The CDR3 spells CASRRTVVPYEQYF. CDR3 sequence (DNA): TGTGCCAGCAGACGGACAGTGGTTCCCTACGAGCAGTACTTC.

This chain joins TRBV19 and TRBJ1-2; 7 nucleotides match TRBD1. The CDR3 has 14 residues. With V trimmed by 4 bases and J by 8 bases, 10 bases remained unmatched. CDR1 LNHDA and CDR2 SQIVND come from the germline V gene (reference sequence). CDR3 DNA sequence: TGTGCCAGTAGTAAAGACCCAACAGGGGAAGGCTACACCTTC. Translated, it gives CASSKDPTGEGYTF.

The chain carries TRBV5-4 and TRBJ1-2; D is ambiguous. The V gene lost 0 bases and the J gene lost 6 bases, with 9 bases spanning the gap. The germline V gene has CDR1 SGHNT and CDR2 YYREEE (reference sequence). CDR3 size: 13 residues. This CDR3 is CASSLVTGDGYTF. The CDR3 DNA is TGTGCCAGCAGCTTGGTCACCGGGGATGGCTACACCTTC. The variable domain in full, with the rest retrieved from reference TRBV5-4 and TRBJ1-2, is ETGVTQSPTHLIKTRGQQVTLRCSSQSGHNTVSWYQQALGQGPQFIFQYYREEENGRGNFPPRFSGLQFPNYSSELNVNALELDDSALYLCASSLVTGDGYTFGSGTRLTVV.

The chain is built from TRBV5-1 and TRBJ2-6; D perhaps matches TRBD1 (6 bases). Trimming removed 3 bases at V and 0 bases at J, with 10 bases between. The CDR3 contains 16 residues. Germline V gene data show CDR1 as SGHRS and CDR2 as YFSETQ. The CDR3 DNA sequence: TGCGCCAGCAGCTACGGACAGAGCTCTGGGGCCAACGTCCTGACTTTC. Protein sequence: CASSYGQSSGANVLTF. The full variable domain, rest sourced from reference TRBV5-1 and TRBJ2-6, is KAGVTQTPRYLIKTRGQQVTLSCSPISGHRSVSWYQQTPGQGLQFLFEYFSETQRNKGNFPGRFSGRQFSNSRSEMNVSTLELGDSALYLCASSYGQSSGANVLTFGAGSRLTVL.

This clone was detected a few times. The chain employs TRBV28 and TRBJ1-2, with D unresolved. Trimming took off 6 bases at V and 3 bases at J, with 8 bases between the two ends. This CDR3 region has 12 residues. Germline V gene data show CDR1 as MDHEN and CDR2 as SYDVKM. DNA of the CDR3: TGTGCCAGCAGGCACAGTCACTATGGCTACACCTTC. This codes for CASRHSHYGYTF.

The V call is TRBV15, the J call TRBJ2-2; TRBD1 aligns across 8 bases. The CDR3 is made up of 18 amino acids. Germline V gives CDR1 LNHNV, CDR2 YYDKDF (reference sequence). After removal of 0 bases from V and 3 bases from J, the junction contained 9 bases not matched to a gene. The CDR3, as DNA: TGTGCCACCAGCAGAGATACCTACAGGGGGTCGGACACCGGGGAGCTGTTTTTT. Encoded protein: CATSRDTYRGSDTGELFF. The full variable domain, its missing parts supplied by reference TRBV15 and TRBJ2-2, is DAMVIQNPRYQVTQFGKPVTLSCSQTLNHNVMYWYQQKSSQAPKLLFHYYDKDFNNEADTPDNFQSRRPNTSFCFLDIRSPGLGDTAMYLCATSRDTYRGSDTGELFFGEGSRLTVL.

The rearrangement links TRBV3-1 (or the pseudogene TRBV3-2) to TRBJ1-1, with 8 bases fitting TRBD1. Germline-derived CDR1 and CDR2 are LGHDT and YNNKEL (reference sequence). The J segment lost 5 bases and the V segment lost 6 bases, leaving 5 bases of the junction unmatched. The CDR3 spans 13 residues. The DNA of the CDR3 is TGTGCCAGCAGGATACAGGGGGGTACTGAAGCTTTCTTT. This encodes CASRIQGGTEAFF.

The genes are TRBV7-8 and TRBJ1-1, with a possible D match to TRBD1 (5 bases). Germline V gene sequence: CDR1 SGHVS, CDR2 FQNEAQ. This CDR3 is built from 13 residues. The V and J ends lost 5 bases and 8 bases respectively, with 15 bases between them. CDR3 in DNA: TGTGCCAGCAGCCCTGGGACTCCCCAAGAAGCTTTCTTT. Residues: CASSPGTPQEAFF.

As to this clone: Other DNA sequences in this specimen translate into the identical CDR3. CDR3 nucleotide sequence: TGTGCCAGCAGCTTGGGACAGCGTAATGAAAAACTGTTTTTT. This encodes CASSLGQRNEKLFF. V usage is TRBV5-8 and J usage is TRBJ1-4; tentative D call: TRBD1 (5 bases). The CDR3 totals 14 residues. Germline values: CDR1 SGHTS, CDR2 YDEGEE. V shed 0 bases and J shed 4 bases, with 7 bases lying between them.

The chain has TRBV15 and TRBJ2-7, with D possibly matching TRBD2 (6 bases). Per the germline V gene, CDR1 is LNHNV and CDR2 is YYDKDF (reference sequence). The CDR3 loop spans 16 amino acids. The germline V and J ends were trimmed by 3 bases and 0 bases, with 15 bases remaining between them. The CDR3 is CATSSKKGLGSYEQYF. CDR3 coding DNA: TGTGCCACCAGCAGTAAAAAGGGACTGGGCTCCTACGAGCAGTACTTC.

The rearrangement joins TRBV9 to TRBJ1-6, with a possible D match to TRBD1 (5 bases). The CDR3 loop spans 14 amino acids. Germline V gives CDR1 SGDLS, CDR2 YYNGEE. V was cut by 4 bases and J by 8 bases, with 13 bases left in between. The CDR3 DNA reads as TGTGCCAGCAGCACGCAGGGTAAGGATTCACCCCTCCACTTT. This encodes CASSTQGKDSPLHF.

The rearrangement uses TRBV3-1 (or the pseudogene TRBV3-2) and TRBJ1-1; D ambiguous. CDR3 length: 14 amino acids. V was clipped by 4 bases and J by 3 bases, with 12 bases between them. The germline CDR1 and CDR2 sequences are LGHDT and YNNKEL (reference sequence). The CDR3 region has the DNA TGTGCCAGCAGCCCGGACTCAAGGGACACTGAAGCTTTCTTT. Its protein is CASSPDSRDTEAFF.

The chain employs TRBV6-1 and TRBJ2-7; 8 nucleotides match TRBD1. This CDR3 spans 14 amino acids. In germline, CDR1 is MNHNS, CDR2 SASEGT. V lost 5 bases to trimming and J lost 3 bases; unmatched junction nucleotides: 6. As DNA, the CDR3 is TGTGCCAGCAGTTCCAGGGACAGGATCTACGAGCAGTACTTC. The encoded protein is CASSSRDRIYEQYF.

The rearrangement uses TRBV29-1 and TRBJ1-1, with D tentatively TRBD1 (5 bases). The CDR3 consists of 13 residues. CDR1 is SQVTM and CDR2 is ANQGSEA in the germline V gene. With 7 bases removed from V and 0 bases from J, the gap between germline ends came to 12 bases. In DNA form, the CDR3 reads TGCAGCGGCAGACAGATAATGAACACTGAAGCTTTCTTT. As protein: CSGRQIMNTEAFF.

This clone was counted only a few times. The chain is built from TRBV3-1 (or the pseudogene TRBV3-2) and TRBJ1-2; 9 bases are a match to TRBD1. Germline-derived CDR1 and CDR2 are LGHDT and YNNKEL (reference sequence). This CDR3 region has 15 residues. J gave up 2 bases and V 4 bases, and 5 bases lay outside the gene matches. This CDR3 reads CASSRTGTGNYGYTF. CDR3 DNA sequence: TGTGCCAGCAGCCGAACCGGGACAGGGAACTATGGCTACACCTTC.

This clone was observed a handful of times. The rearrangement links TRBV19 to TRBJ1-4; D may be TRBD1 (5 bases). V was cut by 6 bases and J by 3 bases, with 14 bases left in between. The V gene's germline CDR1 is LNHDA and CDR2 SQIVND (reference sequence). This CDR3 region has 15 residues. This chain's CDR3 is CASRLQGAANEKLFF. DNA of the CDR3: TGTGCCAGTAGGCTGCAGGGCGCCGCTAATGAAAAACTGTTTTTT. Drawing the rest from reference TRBV19 and TRBJ1-4, the complete variable domain is DGGITQSPKYLFRKEGQNVTLSCEQNLNHDAMYWYRQDPGQGLRLIYYSQIVNDFQKGDIAEGYSVSREKKESFPLTVTSAQKNPTAFYLCASRLQGAANEKLFFGSGTQLSVL.

The chain combines TRBV29-1 with TRBJ2-7; D is perhaps TRBD2 (5 bases). The CDR3 spans 12 residues. Trimming stripped 6 bases from V and 7 bases from J, with 16 bases between. CDR1 and CDR2 (germline): SQVTM, ANQGSEA. The CDR3 is CSVRPRPGEQYF. DNA for the CDR3: TGCAGCGTGCGACCTAGACCGGGGGAGCAGTACTTC.

This chain joins TRBV6-5 and TRBJ2-5, with a possible D match to TRBD2 (6 bases). The CDR3 totals 15 residues. V was pared by 2 bases and J by 2 bases, with 12 bases between. CDR1 and CDR2 (germline): MNHEY, SVGAGI. The CDR3 region has the DNA TGTGCCAGCAGTTACGCCCCGGGGGTTCAAGAGACCCAGTACTTC. As protein: CASSYAPGVQETQYF.